This T cell receptor (beta chain) emerged from a study of blood T cell repertoires in COVID-19. As for the study in general: From the United States, Italy and Spain came samples of acute and convalescent COVID-19. Sample material is recorded as cDNA or gDNA derived from T cells, B-cell-depleted T cells, or PBMCs.

Enrolment of Seattle patients took place during active infection, and they were followed longitudinally. Trimming removed 2 bases at V and 5 bases at J, with 12 bases between. Germline V CDR1 and CDR2: SNHLY, FYNNEI. CDR3 size: 15 residues. Clones were sequenced by immunoSEQ multiplex PCR, and TCRdb holds only the in-frame ones, with some missing. Of roughly 120,000 clones detected, 90% appear once; the ten largest clones hold 3.5% to 5%. The specimen sequenced was peripheral blood. The rearrangement links TRBV2 to TRBJ2-2, with a possible D match to TRBD1 (5 bases). The sequence derives from a man aged 55 to 70 with COVID-19, enrolled during active disease. The CDR3 is CASSEKAGFTGELFF. CDR3 nucleotide sequence: TGTGCCAGCAGTGAAAAGGCAGGGTTTACCGGGGAGCTGTTTTTT.